The T cell receptor (beta chain) under discussion was sequenced for a study of blood T cell repertoires in COVID-19. Study background: COVID-19 samples from acute and convalescent phases originated in the United States, Italy and Spain. Nucleic acid was either cDNA or gDNA, and it came from T cells, B-cell-depleted T cells, or PBMCs.

Per the study methods: Estimation of nucleated cell counts was performed using reference gene primer amplification. This table comes from immunoSEQ multiplex PCR, and its TCRdb copy is limited to in-frame clones, with some not included. V, J and clone size derive from that table, while D and trimming were established from the DNA sequence. The sample lists some 74,000 clones, more than 75% occurring once. This clone was counted between two and nine times. V lost 5 bases, J lost 7 bases, and 15 bases lay in between. The CDR3 is 13 residues long. CDR1 and CDR2 from the germline V gene are SGHDN and FVKESK.

The specimen sequenced was peripheral blood. This clonotype originated in a middle-aged man with active COVID-19. The chain combines TRBV14 with TRBJ2-7; the D is unclear. The DNA for the CDR3 is TGTGCCAGCAGCGACACCTTCCTTTATGAGCAGTACTTC. This encodes CASSDTFLYEQYF.